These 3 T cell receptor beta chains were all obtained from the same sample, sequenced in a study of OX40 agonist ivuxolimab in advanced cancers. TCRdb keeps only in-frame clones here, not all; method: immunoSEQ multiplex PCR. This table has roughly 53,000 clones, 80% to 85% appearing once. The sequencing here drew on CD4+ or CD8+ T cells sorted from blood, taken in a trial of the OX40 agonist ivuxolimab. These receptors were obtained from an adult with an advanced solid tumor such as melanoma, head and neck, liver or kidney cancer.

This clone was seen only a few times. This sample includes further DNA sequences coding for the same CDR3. CDR3 sequence reads: CASSSQGGSYGYTF. The CDR3 region has the DNA TGTGCCAGCAGCTCACAGGGAGGGAGTTATGGCTACACCTTC. The chain uses TRBV5-4 and TRBJ1-2; D is perhaps TRBD1 (6 bases). The CDR3 runs to 14 residues. CDR1 is SGHNT, CDR2 YYREEE, per germline (reference sequence). The V gene lost 3 bases and the J gene lost 5 bases, with 14 bases spanning the gap.

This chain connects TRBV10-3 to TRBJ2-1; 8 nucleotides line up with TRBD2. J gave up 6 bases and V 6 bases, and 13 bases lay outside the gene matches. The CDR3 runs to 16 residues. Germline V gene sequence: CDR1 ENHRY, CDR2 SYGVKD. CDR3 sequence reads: CAISIGAGGRSNEQFF. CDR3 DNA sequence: TGTGCCATCAGCATAGGGGCGGGGGGCCGCTCCAATGAGCAGTTCTTC.

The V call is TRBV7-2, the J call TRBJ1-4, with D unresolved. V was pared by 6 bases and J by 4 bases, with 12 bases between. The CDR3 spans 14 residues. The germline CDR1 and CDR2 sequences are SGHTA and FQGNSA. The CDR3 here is CASSLRVGNEKLFF. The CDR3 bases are TGTGCCAGCAGTCTGAGGGTGGGTAATGAAAAACTGTTTTTT.